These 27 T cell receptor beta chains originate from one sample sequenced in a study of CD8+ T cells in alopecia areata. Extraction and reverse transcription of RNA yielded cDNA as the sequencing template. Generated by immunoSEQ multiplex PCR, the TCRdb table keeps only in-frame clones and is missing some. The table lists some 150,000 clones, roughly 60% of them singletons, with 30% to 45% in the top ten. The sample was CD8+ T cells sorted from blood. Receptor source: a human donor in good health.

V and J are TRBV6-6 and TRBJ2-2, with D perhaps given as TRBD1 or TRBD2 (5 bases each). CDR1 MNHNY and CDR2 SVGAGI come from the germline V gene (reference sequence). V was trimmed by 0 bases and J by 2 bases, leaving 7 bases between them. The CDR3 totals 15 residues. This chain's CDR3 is CASSYSGDNTGELFF. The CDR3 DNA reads TGTGCCAGCAGTTACTCGGGGGATAACACCGGGGAGCTGTTTTTT.

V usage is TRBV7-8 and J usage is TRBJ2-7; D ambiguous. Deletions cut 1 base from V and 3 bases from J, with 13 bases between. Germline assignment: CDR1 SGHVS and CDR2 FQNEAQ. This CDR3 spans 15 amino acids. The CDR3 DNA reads TGTGCCAGCAGCTTAGACTTCCCTATTCTCTACGAGCAGTACTTC. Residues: CASSLDFPILYEQYF.

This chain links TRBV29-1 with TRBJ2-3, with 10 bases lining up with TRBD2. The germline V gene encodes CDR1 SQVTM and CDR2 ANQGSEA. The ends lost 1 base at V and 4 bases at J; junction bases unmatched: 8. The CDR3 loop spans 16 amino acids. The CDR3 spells CSVEGASGRTADTQYF. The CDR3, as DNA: TGCAGCGTTGAAGGAGCTAGCGGGAGAACCGCAGATACGCAGTATTTT.

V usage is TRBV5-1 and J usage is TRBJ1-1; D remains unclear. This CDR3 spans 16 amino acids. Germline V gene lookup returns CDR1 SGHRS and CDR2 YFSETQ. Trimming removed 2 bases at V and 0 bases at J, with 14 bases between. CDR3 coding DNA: TGCGCCAGCAGCTTCTATGAGATGGATATGAACACTGAAGCTTTCTTT. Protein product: CASSFYEMDMNTEAFF.

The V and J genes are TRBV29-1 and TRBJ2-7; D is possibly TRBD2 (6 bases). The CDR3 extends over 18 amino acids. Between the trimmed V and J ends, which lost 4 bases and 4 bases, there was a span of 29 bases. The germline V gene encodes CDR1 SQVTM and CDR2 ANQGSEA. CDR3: CSVGSGGIVGTALYEQYF. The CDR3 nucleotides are TGCAGCGTTGGAAGTGGGGGGATCGTTGGGACGGCTCTGTACGAGCAGTACTTC.

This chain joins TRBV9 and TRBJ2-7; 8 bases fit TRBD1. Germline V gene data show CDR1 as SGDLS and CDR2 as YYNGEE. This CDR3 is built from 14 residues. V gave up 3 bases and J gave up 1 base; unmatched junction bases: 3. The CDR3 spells CASSDRTGSYEQYF. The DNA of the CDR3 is TGTGCCAGCAGCGATCGGACAGGGTCCTACGAGCAGTACTTC.

This CDR3 is CASSMSTGELFF. As DNA, the CDR3 is TGTGCCAGCAGTATGTCCACCGGGGAGCTGTTTTTT. The chain combines TRBV9 with TRBJ2-2; D gene uncertain. Trimming took off 5 bases at V and 4 bases at J, with 6 bases between the two ends. This CDR3 region has 12 residues. Germline CDR1 SGDLS, CDR2 YYNGEE.

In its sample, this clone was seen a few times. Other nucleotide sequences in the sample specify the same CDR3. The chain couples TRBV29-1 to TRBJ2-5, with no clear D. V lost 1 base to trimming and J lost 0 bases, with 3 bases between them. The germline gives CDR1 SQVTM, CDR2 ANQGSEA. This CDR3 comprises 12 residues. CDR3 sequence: CSVEGNQETQYF. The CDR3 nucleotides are TGCAGCGTTGAAGGGAACCAAGAGACCCAGTACTTC.

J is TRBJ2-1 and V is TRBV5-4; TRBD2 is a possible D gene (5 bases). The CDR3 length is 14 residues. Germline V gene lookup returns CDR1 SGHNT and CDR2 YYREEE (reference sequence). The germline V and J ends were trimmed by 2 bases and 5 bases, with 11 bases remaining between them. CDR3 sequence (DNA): TGTGCCAGCAGCTTTGGCGGGCCCAACAATGAGCAGTTCTTC. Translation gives CASSFGGPNNEQFF.

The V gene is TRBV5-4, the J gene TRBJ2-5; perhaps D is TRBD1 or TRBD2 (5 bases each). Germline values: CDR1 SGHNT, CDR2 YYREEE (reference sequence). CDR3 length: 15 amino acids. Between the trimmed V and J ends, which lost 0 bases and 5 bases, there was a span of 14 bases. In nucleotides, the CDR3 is TGTGCCAGCAGCTTGGTTTGGGGGAGAGCGGAGACCCAGTACTTC. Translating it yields CASSLVWGRAETQYF.

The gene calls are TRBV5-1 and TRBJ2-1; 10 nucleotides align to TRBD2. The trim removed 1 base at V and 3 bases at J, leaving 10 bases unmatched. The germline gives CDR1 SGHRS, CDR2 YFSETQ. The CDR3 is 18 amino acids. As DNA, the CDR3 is TGCGCCAGCAGCTTGTGGCTAGCGGGAGTTTTTAGCTACAATGAGCAGTTCTTC. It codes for CASSLWLAGVFSYNEQFF.

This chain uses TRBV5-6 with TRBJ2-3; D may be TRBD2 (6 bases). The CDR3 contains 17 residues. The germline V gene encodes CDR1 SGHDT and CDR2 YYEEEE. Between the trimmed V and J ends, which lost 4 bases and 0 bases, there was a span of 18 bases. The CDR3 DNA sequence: TGTGCCAGCAGCCTTACGTCGGGAGACACTAGCACAGATACGCAGTATTTT. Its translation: CASSLTSGDTSTDTQYF.

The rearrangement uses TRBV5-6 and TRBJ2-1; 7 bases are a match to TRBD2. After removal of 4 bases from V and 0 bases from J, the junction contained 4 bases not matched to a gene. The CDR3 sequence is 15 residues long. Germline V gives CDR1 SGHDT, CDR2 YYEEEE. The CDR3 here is CASSQAGSSYNEQFF. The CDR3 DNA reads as TGTGCCAGCAGCCAAGCGGGGTCCTCCTACAATGAGCAGTTCTTC.

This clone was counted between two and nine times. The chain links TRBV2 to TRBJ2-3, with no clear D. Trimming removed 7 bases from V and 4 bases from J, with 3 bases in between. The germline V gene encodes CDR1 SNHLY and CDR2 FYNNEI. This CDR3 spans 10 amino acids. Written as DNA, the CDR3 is TGTGCCAGCACATCAGATACGCAGTATTTT. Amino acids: CASTSDTQYF.

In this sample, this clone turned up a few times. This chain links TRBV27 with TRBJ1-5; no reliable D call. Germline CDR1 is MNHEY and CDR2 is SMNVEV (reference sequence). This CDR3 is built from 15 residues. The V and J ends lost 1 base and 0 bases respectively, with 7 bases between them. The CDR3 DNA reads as TGTGCCAGCAGTTTATGGGGATCTAGCAATCAGCCCCAGCATTTT. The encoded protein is CASSLWGSSNQPQHF.

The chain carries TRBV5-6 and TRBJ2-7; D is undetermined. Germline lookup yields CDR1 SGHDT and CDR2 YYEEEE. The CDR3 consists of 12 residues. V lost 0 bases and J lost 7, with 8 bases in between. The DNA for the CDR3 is TGTGCCAGCAGCTTGGGACTTAAGGAGCAGTACTTC. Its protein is CASSLGLKEQYF. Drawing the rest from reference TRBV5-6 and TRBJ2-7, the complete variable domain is DAGVTQSPTHLIKTRGQQVTLRCSPKSGHDTVSWYQQALGQGPQFIFQYYEEEERQRGNFPDRFSGHQFPNYSSELNVNALLLGDSALYLCASSLGLKEQYFGPGTRLTVT.

The CDR3 sequence is CATSRARAGVSNEQFF. In DNA, the CDR3 is TGTGCCACCAGCAGAGCTCGGGCGGGAGTATCCAATGAGCAGTTCTTC. The gene calls are TRBV15 and TRBJ2-1; 7 nucleotides agree with TRBD2. From germline, CDR1 is LNHNV and CDR2 YYDKDF (reference sequence). The CDR3 extends over 16 amino acids. V was clipped by 1 base and J by 6 bases; unmatched bases: 9.

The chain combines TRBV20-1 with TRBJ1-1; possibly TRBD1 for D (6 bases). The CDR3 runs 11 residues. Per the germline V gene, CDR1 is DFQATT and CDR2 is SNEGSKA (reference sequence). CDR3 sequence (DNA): TGCAGCGCCCGGGGGCTCTCTGAAGCTTTCTTT. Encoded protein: CSARGLSEAFF.

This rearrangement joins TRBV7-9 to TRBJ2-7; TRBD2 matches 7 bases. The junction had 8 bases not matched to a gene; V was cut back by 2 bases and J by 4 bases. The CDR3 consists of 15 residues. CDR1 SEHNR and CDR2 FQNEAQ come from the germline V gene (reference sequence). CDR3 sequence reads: CASSLSGDPQYEQYF. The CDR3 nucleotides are TGTGCCAGCAGCTTAAGCGGGGACCCTCAATACGAGCAGTACTTC.

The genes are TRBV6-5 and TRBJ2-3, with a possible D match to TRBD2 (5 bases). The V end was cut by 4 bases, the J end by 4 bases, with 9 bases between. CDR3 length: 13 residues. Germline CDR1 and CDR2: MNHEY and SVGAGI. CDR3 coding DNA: TGTGCCAGCAGTTGGACTGTCGCAGATACGCAGTATTTT. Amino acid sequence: CASSWTVADTQYF.

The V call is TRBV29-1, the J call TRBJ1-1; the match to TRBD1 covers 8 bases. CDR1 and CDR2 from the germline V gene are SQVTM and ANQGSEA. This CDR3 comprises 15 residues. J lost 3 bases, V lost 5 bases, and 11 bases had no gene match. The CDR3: CSVSGQGGRYTEAFF. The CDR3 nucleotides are TGCAGCGTTTCCGGACAGGGTGGTAGGTACACTGAAGCTTTCTTT.

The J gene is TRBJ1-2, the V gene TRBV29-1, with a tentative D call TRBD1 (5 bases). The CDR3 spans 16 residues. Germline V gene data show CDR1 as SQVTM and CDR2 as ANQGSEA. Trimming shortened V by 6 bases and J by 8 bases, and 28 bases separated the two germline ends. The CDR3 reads CSVKGYPQGSRWGYTF. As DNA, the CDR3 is TGCAGCGTGAAAGGTTACCCCCAGGGATCTCGCTGGGGCTACACCTTC.

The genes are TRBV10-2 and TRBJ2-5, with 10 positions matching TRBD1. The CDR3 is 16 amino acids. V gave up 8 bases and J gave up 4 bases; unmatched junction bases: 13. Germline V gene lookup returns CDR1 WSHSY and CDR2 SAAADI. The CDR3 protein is CASSPVRTGGGETQYF. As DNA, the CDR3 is TGCGCCAGCTCCCCGGTCCGGACAGGGGGGGGAGAGACCCAGTACTTC.

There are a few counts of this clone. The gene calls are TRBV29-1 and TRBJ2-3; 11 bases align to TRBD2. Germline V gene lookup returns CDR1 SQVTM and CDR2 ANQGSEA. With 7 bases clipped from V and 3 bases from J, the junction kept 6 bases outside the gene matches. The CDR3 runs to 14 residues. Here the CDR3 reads CSAYGTSGTDTQYF. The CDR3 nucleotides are TGCAGCGCCTACGGGACTAGCGGAACAGATACGCAGTATTTT.

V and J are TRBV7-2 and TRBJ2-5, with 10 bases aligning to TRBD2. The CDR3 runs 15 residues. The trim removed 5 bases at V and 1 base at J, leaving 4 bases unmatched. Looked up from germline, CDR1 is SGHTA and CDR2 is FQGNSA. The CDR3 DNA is TGTGCCAGCAGCCCTAGGACTAGCGGCCAAGAGACCCAGTACTTC. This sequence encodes CASSPRTSGQETQYF.

As DNA, the CDR3 is TGTGCCAGCAGTTATGTTTCAACAGGGGGGAATGAGCAGTTCTTC. Its protein product is CASSYVSTGGNEQFF. The gene calls are TRBV6-5 and TRBJ2-1, with 8 nucleotides matching TRBD1. CDR1 and CDR2 (germline): MNHEY, SVGAGI. There are 15 residues in the CDR3. Germline trimming cut 3 bases from V and 7 bases from J; bases unmatched to any gene: 8.

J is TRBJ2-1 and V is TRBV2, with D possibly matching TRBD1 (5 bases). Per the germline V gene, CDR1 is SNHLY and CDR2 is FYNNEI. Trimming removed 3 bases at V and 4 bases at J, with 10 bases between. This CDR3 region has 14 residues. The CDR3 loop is CASSDWGAYNEQFF. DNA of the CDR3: TGTGCCAGCAGTGATTGGGGCGCTTACAATGAGCAGTTCTTC.